This TCR beta chain was found in a study of blood T cell repertoires in COVID-19. TCRdb's table, derived via immunoSEQ multiplex PCR, lists solely in-frame clones and lacks some. The sample includes roughly 100,000 clones, nearly 90% seen only once; the top ten take under 4%. Germline lookup yields CDR1 SGHNT and CDR2 YYREEE (reference sequence). V trimming: 0 bases; J trimming: 4 bases; junction bases outside the gene matches: 5. The CDR3 is 15 residues long. The clonotype was recovered from a man in his fifties in a cohort sampled during active COVID-19. The V call is TRBV5-4, the J call TRBJ2-3; 7 bases agree with TRBD1. Source material: peripheral blood. Written as DNA, the CDR3 is TGTGCCAGCAGCTTGGACAGGGGTGTGGCAGATACGCAGTATTTT. Its translation: CASSLDRGVADTQYF.